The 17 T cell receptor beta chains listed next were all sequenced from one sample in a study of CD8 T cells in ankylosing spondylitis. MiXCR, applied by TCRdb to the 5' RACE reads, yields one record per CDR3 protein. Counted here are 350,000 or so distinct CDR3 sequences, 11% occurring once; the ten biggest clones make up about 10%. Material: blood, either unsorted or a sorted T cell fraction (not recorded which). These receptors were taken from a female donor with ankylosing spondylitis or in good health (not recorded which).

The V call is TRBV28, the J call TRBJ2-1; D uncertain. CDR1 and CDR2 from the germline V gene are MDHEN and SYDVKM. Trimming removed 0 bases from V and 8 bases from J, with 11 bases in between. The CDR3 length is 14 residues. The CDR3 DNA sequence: TGTGCCAGCAGTTTATGGGGCTCCAAGGATGAGCAGTTCTTC. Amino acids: CASSLWGSKDEQFF.

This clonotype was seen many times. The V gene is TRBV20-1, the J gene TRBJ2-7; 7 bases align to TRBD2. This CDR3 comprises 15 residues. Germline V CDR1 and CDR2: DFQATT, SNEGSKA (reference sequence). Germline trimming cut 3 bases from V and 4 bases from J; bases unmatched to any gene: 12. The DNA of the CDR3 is TGCAGTGCTAGGTCTCCGGGGGGATTGGGATACGAGCAGTACTTC. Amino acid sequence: CSARSPGGLGYEQYF.

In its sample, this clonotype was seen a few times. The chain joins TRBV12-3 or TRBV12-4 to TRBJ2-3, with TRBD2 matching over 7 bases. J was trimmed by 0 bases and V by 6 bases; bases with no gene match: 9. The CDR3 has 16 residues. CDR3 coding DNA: TGTGCCAGCAGACCGGCCCAGCGGGAAAGCACAGATACGCAGTATTTT. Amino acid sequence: CASRPAQRESTDTQYF.

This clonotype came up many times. CDR3 DNA: TGCAGTGCTAGAGCACAGACCAATTCACCCCTCCACTTT. Protein: CSARAQTNSPLHF. V gene TRBV20-1 combines with J gene TRBJ1-6; D gene unclear. Trimming cost V 1 base and J 7 bases, with 8 bases left between them. CDR3 length equals 13 residues. CDR1 is DFQATT, CDR2 SNEGSKA, per germline (reference sequence).

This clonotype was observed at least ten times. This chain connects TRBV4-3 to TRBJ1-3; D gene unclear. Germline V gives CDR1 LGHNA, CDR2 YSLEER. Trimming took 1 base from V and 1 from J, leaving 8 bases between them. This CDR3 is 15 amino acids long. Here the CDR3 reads CASSQVASSGNTIYF. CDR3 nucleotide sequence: TGCGCCAGCAGCCAAGTCGCGTCGTCTGGAAACACCATATATTTT.

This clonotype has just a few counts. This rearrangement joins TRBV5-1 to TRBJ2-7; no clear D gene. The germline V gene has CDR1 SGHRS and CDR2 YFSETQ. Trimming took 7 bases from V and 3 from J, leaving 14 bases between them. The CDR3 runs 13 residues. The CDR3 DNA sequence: TGCGCCAGCGCCCCGGCGACGGGCTACGAGCAGTACTTC. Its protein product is CASAPATGYEQYF. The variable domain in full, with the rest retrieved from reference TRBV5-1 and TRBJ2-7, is KAGVTQTPRYLIKTRGQQVTLSCSPISGHRSVSWYQQTPGQGLQFLFEYFSETQRNKGNFPGRFSGRQFSNSRSEMNVSTLELGDSALYLCASAPATGYEQYFGPGTRLTVT.

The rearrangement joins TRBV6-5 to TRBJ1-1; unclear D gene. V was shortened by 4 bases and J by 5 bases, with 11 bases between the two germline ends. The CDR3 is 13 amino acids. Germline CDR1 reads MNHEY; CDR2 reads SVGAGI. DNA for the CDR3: TGTGCCAGCAGTTTGTCGGAGGCGACTGAAGCTTTCTTT. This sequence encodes CASSLSEATEAFF.

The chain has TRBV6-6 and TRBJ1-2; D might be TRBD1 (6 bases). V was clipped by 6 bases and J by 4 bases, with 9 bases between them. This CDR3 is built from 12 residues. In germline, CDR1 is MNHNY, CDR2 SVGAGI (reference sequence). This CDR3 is CASRDSPYGYTF. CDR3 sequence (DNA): TGTGCCAGCAGGGACAGTCCCTATGGCTACACCTTC.

CDR3 in DNA: TGTGCCAGCAGCTTAGACGGGGCCCAGGGAGATACGCAGTATTTT. It is translated as CASSLDGAQGDTQYF. The gene calls are TRBV7-2 and TRBJ2-3; D tentatively reads TRBD1 or TRBD2 (5 bases each). Trimming took 1 base from V and 5 from J, leaving 13 bases between them. The length of the CDR3 is 15 residues. Germline assignment: CDR1 SGHTA and CDR2 FQGNSA.

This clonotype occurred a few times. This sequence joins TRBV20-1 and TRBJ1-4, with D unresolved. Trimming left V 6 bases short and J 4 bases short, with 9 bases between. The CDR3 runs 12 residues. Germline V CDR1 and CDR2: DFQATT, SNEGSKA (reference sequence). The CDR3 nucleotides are TGCAGTGCCACAGTACTTAATGAAAAACTGTTTTTT. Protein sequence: CSATVLNEKLFF.

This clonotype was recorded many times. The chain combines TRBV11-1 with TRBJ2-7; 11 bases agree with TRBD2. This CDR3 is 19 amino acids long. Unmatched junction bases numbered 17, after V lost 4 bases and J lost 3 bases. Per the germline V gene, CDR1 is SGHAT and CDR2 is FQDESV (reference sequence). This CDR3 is CASSSTGLAESKFFYEQYF. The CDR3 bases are TGTGCCAGCAGCTCCACGGGACTAGCGGAGTCGAAGTTCTTCTACGAGCAGTACTTC. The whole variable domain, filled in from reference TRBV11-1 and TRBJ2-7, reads EAEVAQSPRYKITEKSQAVAFWCDPISGHATLYWYRQILGQGPELLVQFQDESVVDDSQLPKDRFSAERLKGVDSTLKIQPAELGDSAMYLCASSSTGLAESKFFYEQYFGPGTRLTVT.

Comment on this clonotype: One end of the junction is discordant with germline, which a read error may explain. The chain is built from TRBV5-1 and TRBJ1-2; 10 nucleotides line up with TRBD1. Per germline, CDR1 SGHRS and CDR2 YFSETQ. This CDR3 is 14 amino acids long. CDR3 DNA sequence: TGCGCCAGCAACGACAGGGGGCCGAACTATGGCTCCACCTTC. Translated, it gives CASNDRGPNYGSTF.

CDR3 loop: CASTPSSNQPQHF. Here the CDR3 DNA reads TGTGCCAGCACCCCCTCCAGCAATCAGCCCCAGCATTTT. The chain recombines TRBV12-3 or TRBV12-4 with TRBJ1-5; D is uncertain. The CDR3 is 13 amino acids. The V gene lost 7 bases and the J gene lost 1 base, with 8 bases spanning the gap.

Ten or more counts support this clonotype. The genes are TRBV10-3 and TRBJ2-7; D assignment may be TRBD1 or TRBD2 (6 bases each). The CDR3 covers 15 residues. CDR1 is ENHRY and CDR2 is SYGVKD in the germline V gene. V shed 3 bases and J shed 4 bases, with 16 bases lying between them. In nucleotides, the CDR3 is TGTGCCATCAGTGATGGGACAAGGGGGGTGTACGAGCAGTACTTC. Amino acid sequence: CAISDGTRGVYEQYF.

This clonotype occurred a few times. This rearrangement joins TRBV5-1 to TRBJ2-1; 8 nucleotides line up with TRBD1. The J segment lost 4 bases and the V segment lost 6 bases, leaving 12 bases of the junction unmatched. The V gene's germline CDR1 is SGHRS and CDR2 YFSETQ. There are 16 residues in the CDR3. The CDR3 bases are TGCGCCAGCAATTCCCGGACAGGGCGTTCGTACAATGAGCAGTTCTTC. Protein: CASNSRTGRSYNEQFF.

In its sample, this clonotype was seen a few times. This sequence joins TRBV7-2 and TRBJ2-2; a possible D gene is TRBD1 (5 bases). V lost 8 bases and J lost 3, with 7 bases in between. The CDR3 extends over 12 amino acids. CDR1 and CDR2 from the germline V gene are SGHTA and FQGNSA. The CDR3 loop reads CASGAYTGELFF. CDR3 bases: TGTGCCAGCGGGGCCTACACCGGGGAGCTGTTTTTT.

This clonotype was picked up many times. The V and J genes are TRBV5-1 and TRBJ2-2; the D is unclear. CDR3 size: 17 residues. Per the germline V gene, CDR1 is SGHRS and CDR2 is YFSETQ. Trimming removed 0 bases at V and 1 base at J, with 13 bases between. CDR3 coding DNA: TGCGCCAGCAGCTTGGCCCCCACTTTCGGGAACACCGGGGAGCTGTTTTTT. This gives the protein CASSLAPTFGNTGELFF.